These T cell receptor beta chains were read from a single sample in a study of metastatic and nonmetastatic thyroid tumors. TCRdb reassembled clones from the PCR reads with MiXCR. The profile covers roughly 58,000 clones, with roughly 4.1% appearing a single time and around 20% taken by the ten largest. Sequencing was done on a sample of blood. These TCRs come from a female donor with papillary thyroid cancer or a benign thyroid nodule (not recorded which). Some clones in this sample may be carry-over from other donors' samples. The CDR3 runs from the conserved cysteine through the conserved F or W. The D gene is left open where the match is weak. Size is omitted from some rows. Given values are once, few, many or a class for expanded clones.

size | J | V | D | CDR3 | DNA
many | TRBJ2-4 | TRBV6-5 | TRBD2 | CASSYSVAGGSKNIQYF | TGTGCCAGCAGTTACTCGGTAGCGGGAGGGTCCAAAAACATTCAGTACTTC
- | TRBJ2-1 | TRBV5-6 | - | CASSFSDEQFF | TGTGCCAGCAGCTTTTCGGATGAGCAGTTCTTC
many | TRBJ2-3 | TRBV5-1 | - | CASSLGLVSSTDTQYF | TGCGCCAGCAGCTTGGGACTAGTTTCTAGCACAGATACGCAGTATTTT
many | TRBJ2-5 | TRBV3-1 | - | CASNPRVREETQYF | TGTGCCAGCAACCCGAGGGTAAGAGAAGAGACCCAGTACTTC
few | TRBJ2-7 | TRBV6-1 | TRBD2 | CAVSGGHFYEQYF | TGTGCCGTTAGCGGGGGGCATTTCTACGAGCAGTACTTC
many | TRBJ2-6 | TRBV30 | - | CAWTRGGANVLTF | TGTGCCTGGACCCGTGGAGGGGCCAACGTCCTGACTTTC
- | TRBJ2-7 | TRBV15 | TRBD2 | CATSRAREGRSYEQYF | TGTGCCACCAGCAGAGCCCGGGAGGGCAGGTCCTACGAGCAGTACTTC
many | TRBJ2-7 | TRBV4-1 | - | CASSQERGSYTYEQYF | TGCGCCAGCAGCCAAGAGAGGGGCAGCTACACCTACGAGCAGTACTTC
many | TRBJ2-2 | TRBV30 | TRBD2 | CAWSRGLAGTGELFF | TGTGCCTGGAGTCGAGGACTAGCGGGCACCGGGGAGCTGTTTTTT
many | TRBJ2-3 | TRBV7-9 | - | CASSFSTDTQYF | TGTGCCAGCAGCTTCTCCACAGATACGCAGTATTTT
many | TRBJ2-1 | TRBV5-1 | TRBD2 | CASSLLATLMDEQFF | TGCGCCAGCAGCTTACTAGCGACCCTTATGGATGAGCAGTTCTTC
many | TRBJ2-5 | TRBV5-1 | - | CASSLGSQETQYF | TGCGCCAGCAGCTTGGGAAGTCAAGAGACCCAGTACTTC
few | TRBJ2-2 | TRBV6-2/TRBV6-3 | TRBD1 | CASIQSQGADGELFF | TGTGCCAGCATACAATCTCAGGGGGCCGACGGGGAGCTGTTTTTT
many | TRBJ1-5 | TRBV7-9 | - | CASSLTNQPQHF | TGTGCCAGCAGCTTAACCAATCAGCCCCAGCATTTT
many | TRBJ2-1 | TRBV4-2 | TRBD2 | CASSQDGAGGGDEQFF | TGTGCCAGCAGCCAAGACGGGGCGGGAGGAGGAGATGAGCAGTTCTTC
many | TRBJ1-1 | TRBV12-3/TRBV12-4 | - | CASRASRGGEAFF | TGTGCCAGCAGGGCCTCTAGAGGGGGTGAAGCTTTCTTT
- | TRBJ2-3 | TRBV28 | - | CASTPSYTDTQYF | TGTGCCAGCACTCCAAGTTACACAGATACGCAGTATTTT
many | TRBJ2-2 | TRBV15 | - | CATSSTLLGHNTGELFF | TGTGCCACCAGCAGTACTCTGCTAGGCCATAACACCGGGGAGCTGTTTTTT